This T cell receptor (beta chain) was recovered during a study of T cell repertoires in cytomegalovirus infection. Study in general: It can be stated that public TCR beta signatures indicated CMV infection as well as a matching HLA type.

V dropped 1 base and J dropped 8 bases, with 7 bases sitting between them. The germline V gene has CDR1 KGHDR and CDR2 SFDVKD. The CDR3 has 12 residues. The sample holds many counts of this clonotype. What it recognizes is unknown. Each CDR3 protein is one row after TCRdb ran MiXCR on the reads. This table has hundreds of thousands of distinct CDR3 sequences, around 6.6% appearing once. Whole-study findings and limits: In two of eight donors, the top clonotype was HLA-C-restricted CMV-specific. Cumulative public TCR beta family frequency identified carriers of CMV plus the relevant HLA.

The receptor was derived from a human donor in good health (CMV status not recorded). Some clones in this sample may be carry-over from other donors' samples. The source material was PBMCs. The genes are TRBV24-1 and TRBJ1-2, with no clear D. Written as DNA, the CDR3 is TGTGCCACCAGTGATTTTACACGCGGCTACACCTTC. Residues: CATSDFTRGYTF.